These 8 T cell receptor beta chains originate from one sample sequenced in a study of shared clonotypes between healthy human individuals. The protocol was immunoSEQ multiplex PCR, while the TCRdb copy is restricted to in-frame clones and leaves out a portion. The sample has 2.3 million or so clones; approximately 93% are singletons. The specimen was naive CD4+ T cells from PBMCs. The subset: CD45RA+ positively selected. The origin of the receptors is a man aged 18 to 30 in good health. Some clones in this sample may be carry-over from other donors' samples.

Concerning this clone: Other DNA sequences of this sample code for an identical CDR3. The V gene is TRBV9, the J gene TRBJ2-7; TRBD1 matches at 8 bases. The length of the CDR3 is 14 residues. CDR1 and CDR2 from the germline V gene are SGDLS and YYNGEE. V was pared by 3 bases and J by 4 bases, with 6 bases of the junction left unmatched. The CDR3 sequence is CASSAGTGLYEQYF. CDR3 nucleotide sequence: TGTGCCAGCAGCGCCGGGACAGGCCTTTACGAGCAGTACTTC.

This sequence joins TRBV2 and TRBJ2-1; D is ambiguous. Trimming left V 7 bases short and J 4 bases short, with 5 bases between. CDR1 is SNHLY, CDR2 FYNNEI, per germline. The CDR3 loop spans 11 amino acids. The CDR3 loop reads CASIPYNEQFF. The CDR3 DNA sequence: TGTGCCAGCATCCCTTACAATGAGCAGTTCTTC.

The chain combines TRBV5-1 with TRBJ2-7; 8 positions match TRBD2. Trimming cost V 0 bases and J 2 bases; bases outside gene matches: 4. The CDR3 consists of 15 residues. CDR1 is SGHRS and CDR2 is YFSETQ in the germline V gene. CDR3 bases: TGCGCCAGCAGCTTGGGGCCGGGACTAGCCTACGAGCAGTACTTC. Its translation is CASSLGPGLAYEQYF.

The DNA for the CDR3 is TGTGCCAGCAGACAGCCGGGAGGCCCGGTGCAGCCCCAGCATTTT. Its protein is CASRQPGGPVQPQHF. J is TRBJ1-5 and V is TRBV6-5; no definite D call. This CDR3 contains 15 residues. Trimming took off 6 bases at V and 7 bases at J, with 19 bases between the two ends. Germline V CDR1 and CDR2: MNHEY, SVGAGI.

The V gene is TRBV30, the J gene TRBJ2-1; no firm D call. Trimming cost V 0 bases and J 4 bases, with 22 bases left between them. Per germline, CDR1 GTSNPN and CDR2 SVGIG (reference sequence). The CDR3 is 18 amino acids. Here the CDR3 reads CAWSVIGPTNYKYNEQFF. The CDR3 coding sequence is TGTGCCTGGAGTGTAATCGGGCCTACAAATTATAAGTACAATGAGCAGTTCTTC.

The chain links TRBV4-1 to TRBJ2-7, with D unresolved. Germline values: CDR1 MGHRA, CDR2 YSYEKL. Trimming removed 6 bases from V and 2 bases from J, with 8 bases in between. The CDR3 is 12 amino acids. The CDR3 DNA sequence: TGCGCCAGCAGAGACGCAACCTACGAGCAGTACTTC. Protein product: CASRDATYEQYF.

This chain connects TRBV7-2 to TRBJ1-1; D possibly corresponds to TRBD1 (6 bases). V was trimmed by 5 bases and J by 9 bases, leaving 16 bases between them. The germline CDR1 and CDR2 sequences are SGHTA and FQGNSA. The CDR3 length is 13 residues. CDR3 nucleotide sequence: TGTGCCAGCAGCCCGACCGCAGACAGGAAAGCTTTCTTT. It is translated as CASSPTADRKAFF.

The rearrangement uses TRBV7-2 and TRBJ1-1, with D possibly matching TRBD1 (5 bases). The CDR3 spans 14 residues. V was shortened by 5 bases and J by 1 base, with 11 bases between the two germline ends. Germline V gene sequence: CDR1 SGHTA, CDR2 FQGNSA. The CDR3 sequence is CASSPHGANTEAFF. As DNA, the CDR3 is TGTGCCAGCAGCCCCCATGGGGCGAACACTGAAGCTTTCTTT.